This T cell receptor beta chain was captured in a study of cytomegalovirus exposure and HLA in healthy donors. This clone was detected only once. CDR3 size: 15 residues. V lost 6 bases, J lost 9 bases, and 13 bases stayed unmatched. The germline V gene encodes CDR1 SEHNR and CDR2 FQNEAQ (reference sequence). Vbeta (60) and Jbeta (13) primers were used in the PCR. Generated by immunoSEQ multiplex PCR, the TCRdb table keeps only in-frame clones and is missing some. The sample carries around 180,000 clones, roughly 81% recorded once. This sequence originates from a girl aged 10 to 17 in good health and CMV-seropositive. The chain employs TRBV7-9 and TRBJ2-1; 8 bases align to TRBD1. The specimen sequenced was PBMCs. This chain's CDR3 is CASSSTPGGLGEQFF. In DNA form, the CDR3 reads TGTGCCAGCAGTTCTACCCCAGGGGGCTTGGGTGAGCAGTTCTTC.